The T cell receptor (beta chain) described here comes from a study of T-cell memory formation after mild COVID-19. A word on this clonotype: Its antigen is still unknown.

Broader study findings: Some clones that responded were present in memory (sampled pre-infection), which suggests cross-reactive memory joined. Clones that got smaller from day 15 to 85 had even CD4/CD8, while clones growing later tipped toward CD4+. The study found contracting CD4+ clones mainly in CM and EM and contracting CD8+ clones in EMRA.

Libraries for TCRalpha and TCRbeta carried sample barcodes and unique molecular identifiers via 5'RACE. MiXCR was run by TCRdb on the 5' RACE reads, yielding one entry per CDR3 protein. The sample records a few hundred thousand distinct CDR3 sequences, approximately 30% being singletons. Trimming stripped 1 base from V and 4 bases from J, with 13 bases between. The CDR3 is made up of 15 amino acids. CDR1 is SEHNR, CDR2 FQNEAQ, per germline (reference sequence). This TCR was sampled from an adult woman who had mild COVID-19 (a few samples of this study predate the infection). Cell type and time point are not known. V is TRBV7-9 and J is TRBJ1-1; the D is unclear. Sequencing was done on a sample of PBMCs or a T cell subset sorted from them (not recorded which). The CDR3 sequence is CASSLGPARSTEAFF. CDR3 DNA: TGTGCCAGCAGCTTAGGCCCCGCCAGGAGCACTGAAGCTTTCTTT.